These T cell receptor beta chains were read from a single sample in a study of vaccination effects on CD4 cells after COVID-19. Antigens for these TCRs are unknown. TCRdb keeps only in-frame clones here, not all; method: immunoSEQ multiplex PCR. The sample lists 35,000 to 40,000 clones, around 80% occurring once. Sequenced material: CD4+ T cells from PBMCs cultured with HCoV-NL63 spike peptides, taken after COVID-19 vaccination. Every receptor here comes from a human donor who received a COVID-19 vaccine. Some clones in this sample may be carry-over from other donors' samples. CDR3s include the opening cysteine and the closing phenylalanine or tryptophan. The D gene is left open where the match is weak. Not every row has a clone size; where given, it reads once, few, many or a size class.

cdr3_aa: CSVEDRYGLETQYF
cdr3_nt: TGCAGCGTTGAAGATCGGTACGGCCTCGAGACCCAGTACTTC
d_call: NA
j_call: TRBJ2-5
clone_size: NA
v_call: TRBV29-1

cdr3_aa: CASSSGGTGDQPQHF
cdr3_nt: TGTGCCAGCAGCTCCGGGGGGACAGGGGATCAGCCCCAGCATTTT
d_call: TRBD1
j_call: TRBJ1-5
clone_size: NA
v_call: TRBV5-6

cdr3_aa: CASSATGSSYNEQFF
cdr3_nt: TGTGCCAGCAGCGCGACAGGGAGCTCCTACAATGAGCAGTTCTTC
d_call: TRBD1
j_call: TRBJ2-1
clone_size: few
v_call: TRBV5-5

cdr3_aa: CATSDTGMYTQYF
cdr3_nt: TGTGCCACCAGTGATACAGGGATGTATACGCAGTATTTT
d_call: NA
j_call: TRBJ2-3
clone_size: NA
v_call: TRBV24-1

cdr3_aa: CASSEKRGGNYGYTF
cdr3_nt: TGTGCCAGCAGTGAAAAGAGGGGCGGAAACTATGGCTACACCTTC
d_call: NA
j_call: TRBJ1-2
clone_size: NA
v_call: TRBV2

cdr3_aa: CATSEGQGLGEQFF
cdr3_nt: TGTGCCACCAGTGAAGGACAGGGTTTGGGTGAGCAGTTCTTC
d_call: TRBD1
j_call: TRBJ2-1
clone_size: NA
v_call: TRBV24-1

cdr3_aa: CASSQDLGEGTRNYGYTF
cdr3_nt: TGTGCCAGCAGCCAAGATTTAGGGGAGGGGACTCGAAACTATGGCTACACCTTC
d_call: NA
j_call: TRBJ1-2
clone_size: NA
v_call: TRBV4-2

cdr3_aa: CASSQGGTLDDQPQHF
cdr3_nt: TGCGCCAGCAGCCAAGGCGGAACTCTGGACGATCAGCCCCAGCATTTT
d_call: NA
j_call: TRBJ1-5
clone_size: NA
v_call: TRBV4-1

cdr3_aa: CSAALWDTIYF
cdr3_nt: TGCAGCGCGGCCTTGTGGGACACCATATATTTT
d_call: NA
j_call: TRBJ1-3
clone_size: NA
v_call: TRBV29-1

cdr3_aa: CASSSRGGHTGELFF
cdr3_nt: TGTGCCAGCAGCTCCCGGGGGGGCCACACCGGGGAGCTGTTTTTT
d_call: TRBD2
j_call: TRBJ2-2
clone_size: few
v_call: TRBV7-7

cdr3_aa: CASSLYPGTGTYNSPLHF
cdr3_nt: TGTGCCAGTAGTTTGTATCCCGGGACAGGTACCTATAATTCACCCCTCCACTTT
d_call: TRBD1
j_call: TRBJ1-6
clone_size: NA
v_call: TRBV19

cdr3_aa: CASSPNRGPSTGELFF
cdr3_nt: TGCGCCAGCAGCCCAAACAGGGGGCCGAGCACCGGGGAGCTGTTTTTT
d_call: TRBD1
j_call: TRBJ2-2
clone_size: NA
v_call: TRBV4-1

cdr3_aa: CASSLGQASYEKLFF
cdr3_nt: TGTGCCAGCAGCTTAGGCCAGGCATCGTATGAAAAACTGTTTTTT
d_call: NA
j_call: TRBJ1-4
clone_size: NA
v_call: TRBV11-1

cdr3_aa: CASSSSVGGPPDTQYF
cdr3_nt: TGTGCCAGCAGTTCCAGCGTAGGGGGGCCCCCAGATACGCAGTATTTT
d_call: NA
j_call: TRBJ2-3
clone_size: NA
v_call: TRBV6-5

cdr3_aa: CSIQGASGYTF
cdr3_nt: TGCAGTATACAGGGGGCGTCTGGCTACACCTTC
d_call: TRBD1
j_call: TRBJ1-2
clone_size: few
v_call: TRBV29-1